This T cell receptor (beta chain) was captured in a study of T cell responses to AZD1222 COVID-19 vaccine (dated by TCRdb to the early 2020s). Looking at the study overall: A total of just over 230 trial participants underwent TCR sequencing, of whom about 200 had received two doses of AZD1222 and around 25 had received two doses of the MenACWY control vaccine. Enrollment into the trials was organized by age into subgroups of 18-55, 56-69 and 70-plus years, and those subgroups contained approximately 150, 30 and 60 TCR-sequenced participants, respectively.

On the study overall, not on this receptor specifically: The 56-69-year group was small, and its depth increase did not reach significance, likely because of low power. A significant rise in spike-specific TCR breadth and depth was observed after two AZD1222 doses relative to day 0 and relative to MenACWY recipients. Epitopes outside the regions mutated in the B.1.351 and B.1.1.7 variants were reportedly recognized by nearly half of the unique spike-specific TCRs. Because no day 14 peak-response samples were available, the repertoires could be characterized only after the peak T cell response. Vaccine-associated CD4 TCRs spanned the whole spike protein, with dominant responses in regions 160-218 and 743-854. Conclusions about previously exposed vaccinees are limited, since just five or six AZD1222 recipients were seropositive for SARS-CoV-2 at baseline. Most participants were white British and females outnumbered males, and the authors suggested that clonal diversity may have been underestimated.

Comments on this clone: The antigen it recognizes is unknown. Base qualities are not recorded, but no much larger clone differs from it by a single base.

The CDR3 regions of human TCRbeta chains were analyzed by immunosequencing. Turning to the authors' computational methods: Repertoire TCRs were checked for matches against a reference library of SARS-CoV-2-specific TCRs that had been generated using the MIRA antigen-specificity platform. Breadth was defined as the fraction of unique TCRs that were SARS-CoV-2-associated, and depth was defined as the fraction of total T cells that were SARS-CoV-2-associated. Using the MIRA data, each spike-specific TCR was mapped to the spike region that the TCR reacts to and placed in a CD4 or CD8 class. Log10-transformed breadth and depth values were compared by one-way ANOVA with Sidak's multiple comparisons tests. Here the immuneACCESS table is served through TCRdb, limited to in-frame sequences with V and J called. Missing clones are a known gap in these copies; in checked studies unresolved V genes cover under half, and the rest lacks a known reason. Clonal size and the V and J genes are those of that table, whereas D and trimming came from the DNA. The sample table lists about 66,000 clones, about 83% of them with a count of one. Roughly 3.5% of the sample is held by the ten biggest clonotypes.

The time point label, read with the paper, signifies: about 28 days (+/-7) after the second vaccine dose. AZD1222 recipients given second doses at about 4 weeks or at about 12 weeks were pooled, since spike-specific TCR depth and breadth were not found to differ between the two schedules. The vaccinee samples were drawn from two UK trials, COV001 and COV002, one of which was a single-blind randomized controlled phase 2/3 trial testing AZD1222 (ChAdOx1 nCoV-19) in healthy adults. For TCRbeta chain sequencing, PBMC samples were collected from trial participants at day 0 and at day 28 after the second dose. The sample was peripheral blood, taken 28 days after the second AZD1222 dose. This clonotype was obtained from an adult who received the AZD1222 COVID-19 vaccine.

In nucleotides, the sequence is TGTGCCTGGAGTGTTGCTGGGAACTATGGCTACACCTTC. Its amino acids are CAWSVAGNYGYTF. The chain couples TRBV30 to TRBJ1-2, with the D gene too uncertain to name. V loses 0 bases, J loses 2 bases, and the germline ends lie 7 bases apart. The CDR3 has 13 amino acids, counting the end cysteine and phenylalanine. CDR3 DNA is the only sequence kept; it has 39 bases, read in frame from the first base. Reading the germline V gene (reference sequence) gives CDR1 GTSNPN and CDR2 SVGIG.